A selection of T cell receptor beta chains follows, all from one sample in a study of cytomegalovirus exposure and HLA in healthy donors. Sequenced by immunoSEQ multiplex PCR; TCRdb stores in-frame clones only, minus some. The data show approximately 150,000 clones, with 75% seen just once and approximately 10% held by the top ten. The material sequenced was PBMCs. All receptors derive from a man between 18 and 35 years old in good health and CMV-seropositive. Both conserved end residues are part of each CDR3. The D gene is left open where the match is weak. Not all rows give a size; the values are once, few, many and, for expanded clones, a class.

v_gene	j_gene	d_gene	abundance	CDR3nt	CDR3aa
TRBV30	TRBJ2-2	TRBD1	once	TGTGCCGCACAGGGGGCTGCCGGGGAGCTGTTTTTT	CAAQGAAGELFF
TRBV6-5	TRBJ2-5	TRBD1	few	TGTGCCAGCATTAGAGCCGGGACAGCTCAAGAGACCCAGTACTTC	CASIRAGTAQETQYF
TRBV6-5	TRBJ2-3	TRBD1	once	TGTGCCAGCAGTTCCGGGACAGGTCTAGATACGCAGTATTTT	CASSSGTGLDTQYF
TRBV18	TRBJ2-1	TRBD2	.	TGTGCCAGCTCGACTTTAACTAGCGGGATTTACAATGAGCAGTTCTTC	CASSTLTSGIYNEQFF
TRBV19	TRBJ2-2	.	.	TGTGCCAGTAGTATATGGCAGGGGCGCACCGGGGAGCTGTTTTTT	CASSIWQGRTGELFF
TRBV7-6	TRBJ1-5	.	.	TGTGCCAGCAGCTGGGGCAGCAATCAGCCCCAGCATTTT	CASSWGSNQPQHF
TRBV9	TRBJ2-7	TRBD2	.	TGTGCCAGCAGCGTAGACAGCGGGAACTACGAGCAGTACTTC	CASSVDSGNYEQYF
TRBV2	TRBJ1-1	.	.	TGTGCCAGCTTAAGCCAGGCGGGGACTGAAGCTTTCTTT	CASLSQAGTEAFF
TRBV6-5	TRBJ1-1	.	.	TGTGCCAGCAGTTACGGGCGTGAAGCTTTCTTT	CASSYGREAFF
TRBV2	TRBJ2-7	TRBD1	.	TGTGCCAGCAGTGAAGTTGCGGACAGGGGTTACGAGCAGTACTTC	CASSEVADRGYEQYF
TRBV15	TRBJ2-7	.	.	TGTGCCACCAGCAGAGATTACGGGACTTACTACTCCTACGAGCAGTACTTC	CATSRDYGTYYSYEQYF